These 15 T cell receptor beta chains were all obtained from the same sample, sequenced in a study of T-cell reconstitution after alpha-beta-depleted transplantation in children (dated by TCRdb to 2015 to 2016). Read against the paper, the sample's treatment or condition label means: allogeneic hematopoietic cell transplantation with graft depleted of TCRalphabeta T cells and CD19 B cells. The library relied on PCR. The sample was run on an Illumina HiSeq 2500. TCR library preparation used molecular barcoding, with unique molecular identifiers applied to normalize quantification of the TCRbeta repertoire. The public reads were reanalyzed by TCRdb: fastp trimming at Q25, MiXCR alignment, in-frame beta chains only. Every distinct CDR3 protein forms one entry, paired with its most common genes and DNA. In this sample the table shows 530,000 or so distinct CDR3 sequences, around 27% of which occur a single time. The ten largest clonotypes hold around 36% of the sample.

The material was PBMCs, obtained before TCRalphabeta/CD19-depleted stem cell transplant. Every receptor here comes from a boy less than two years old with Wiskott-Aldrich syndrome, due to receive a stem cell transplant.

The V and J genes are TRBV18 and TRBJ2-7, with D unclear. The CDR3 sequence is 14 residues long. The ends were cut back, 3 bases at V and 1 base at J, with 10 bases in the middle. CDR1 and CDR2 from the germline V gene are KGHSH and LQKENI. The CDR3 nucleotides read TGTGCCAGCTCACCTGACTCAAAATCCTACGAGCAGTACTTC. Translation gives CASSPDSKSYEQYF.

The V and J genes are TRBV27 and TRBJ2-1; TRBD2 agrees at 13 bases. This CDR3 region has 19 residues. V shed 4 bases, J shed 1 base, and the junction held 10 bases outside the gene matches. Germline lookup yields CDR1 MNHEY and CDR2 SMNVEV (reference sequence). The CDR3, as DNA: TGTGCCAGCAGTTCCTGGACTAGCGGGAGAGGGATGTCCTACAATGAGCAGTTCTTC. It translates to CASSSWTSGRGMSYNEQFF.

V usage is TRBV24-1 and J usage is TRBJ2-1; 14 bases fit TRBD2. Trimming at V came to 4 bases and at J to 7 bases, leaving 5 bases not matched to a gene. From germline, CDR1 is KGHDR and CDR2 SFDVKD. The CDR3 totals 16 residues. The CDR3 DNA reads TGTGCCACCAGTGAGGGCGGGACTAGCGGGAGAAATGAGCAGTTCTTC. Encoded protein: CATSEGGTSGRNEQFF.

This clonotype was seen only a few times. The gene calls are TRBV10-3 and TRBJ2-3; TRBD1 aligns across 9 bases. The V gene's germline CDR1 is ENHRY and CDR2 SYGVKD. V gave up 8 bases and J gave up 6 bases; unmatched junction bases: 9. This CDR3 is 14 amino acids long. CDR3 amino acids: CAIRQGGGPDTQYF. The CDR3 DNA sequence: TGTGCCATCCGACAGGGGGGAGGTCCCGATACGCAGTATTTT.

The CDR3 loop is CASSTYRDRGGTEAFF. CDR3 bases: TGTGCCAGCAGCACCTATCGGGACAGGGGTGGAACTGAAGCTTTCTTT. This chain uses TRBV12-3 or TRBV12-4 with TRBJ1-1; 10 nucleotides line up with TRBD1. Losses at the gene ends were 6 bases for V and 5 bases for J; bases not matched to a gene: 12. The CDR3 totals 16 residues.

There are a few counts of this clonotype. CDR3 sequence: CAISESKQETQYF. The DNA for the CDR3 is TGTGCCATCAGTGAAAGTAAACAAGAGACCCAGTACTTC. The chain is built from TRBV10-3 and TRBJ2-5; D gene ambiguous. This CDR3 spans 13 amino acids. From germline, CDR1 is ENHRY and CDR2 SYGVKD. Trimming cost V 3 bases and J 2 bases, with 7 bases left between them.

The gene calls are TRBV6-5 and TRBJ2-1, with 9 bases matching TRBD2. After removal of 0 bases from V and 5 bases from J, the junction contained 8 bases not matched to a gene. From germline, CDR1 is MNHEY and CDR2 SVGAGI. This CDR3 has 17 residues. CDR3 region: CASSYSSGLASNNEQFF. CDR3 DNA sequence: TGTGCCAGCAGTTACTCGTCCGGACTAGCGAGTAACAATGAGCAGTTCTTC.

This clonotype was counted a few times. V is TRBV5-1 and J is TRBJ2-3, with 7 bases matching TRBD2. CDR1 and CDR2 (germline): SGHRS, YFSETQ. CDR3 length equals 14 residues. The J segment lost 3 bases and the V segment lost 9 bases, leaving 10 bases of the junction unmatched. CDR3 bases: TGCGCCATGCAGCGGGACCCGGCGACAGATACGCAGTATTTT. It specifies CAMQRDPATDTQYF.

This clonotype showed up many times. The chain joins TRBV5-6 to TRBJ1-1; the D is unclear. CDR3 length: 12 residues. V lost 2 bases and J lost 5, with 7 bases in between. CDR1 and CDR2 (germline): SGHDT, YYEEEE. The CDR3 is CASSFGYTEAFF. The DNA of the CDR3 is TGTGCCAGCAGCTTTGGTTATACTGAAGCTTTCTTT.

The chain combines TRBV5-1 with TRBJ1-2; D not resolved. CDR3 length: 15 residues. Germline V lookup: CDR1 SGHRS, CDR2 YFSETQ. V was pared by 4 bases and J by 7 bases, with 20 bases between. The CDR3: CASSPGPGTVGGYTF. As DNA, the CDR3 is TGCGCCAGCAGCCCGGGTCCAGGAACGGTTGGTGGCTACACCTTC.

CDR3 loop: CASSFSYSNQPQHF. The CDR3 DNA sequence: TGTGCCAGCAGTTTTTCTTATAGCAATCAGCCCCAGCATTTT. V and J are TRBV28 and TRBJ1-5, with D uncertain. There are 14 residues in the CDR3. The germline V gene has CDR1 MDHEN and CDR2 SYDVKM. V lost 3 bases, J lost 0 bases, and 6 bases lay in between.

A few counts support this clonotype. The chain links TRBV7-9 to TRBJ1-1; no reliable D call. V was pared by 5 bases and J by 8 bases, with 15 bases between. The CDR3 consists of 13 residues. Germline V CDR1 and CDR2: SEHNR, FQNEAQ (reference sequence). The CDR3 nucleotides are TGTGCCAGCAGCCCTGGACGACTGGAGGAAGCTTTCTTT. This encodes CASSPGRLEEAFF.

The CDR3 DNA is TGCGCCAGCAGCTTGGGGACTAGCGGGAGTGTTAATGAGCAGTTCTTC. It is translated as CASSLGTSGSVNEQFF. The chain has TRBV5-1 and TRBJ2-1, with 13 bases fitting TRBD2. The CDR3 contains 16 residues. The germline V gene encodes CDR1 SGHRS and CDR2 YFSETQ. V lost 0 bases to trimming and J lost 7 bases; unmatched junction nucleotides: 4.

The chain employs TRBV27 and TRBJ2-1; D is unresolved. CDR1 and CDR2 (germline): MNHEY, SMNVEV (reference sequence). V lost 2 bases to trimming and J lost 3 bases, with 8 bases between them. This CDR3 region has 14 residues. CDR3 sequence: CASSLRPFYNEQFF. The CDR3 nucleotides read TGTGCCAGCAGTTTACGACCGTTCTACAATGAGCAGTTCTTC.

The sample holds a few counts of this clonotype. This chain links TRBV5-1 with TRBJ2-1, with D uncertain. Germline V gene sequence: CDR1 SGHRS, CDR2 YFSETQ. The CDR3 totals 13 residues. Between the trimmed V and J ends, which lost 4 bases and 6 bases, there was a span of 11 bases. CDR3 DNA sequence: TGCGCCAGCAGCAACGGAAATAGCAATGAGCAGTTCTTC. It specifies CASSNGNSNEQFF.